The entry below gives a single T cell receptor (beta chain) sequence along with its context. Its antigen is unknown. The record originates from a study of cytomegalovirus exposure and HLA in healthy donors. Study-wide results and limits: An analysis was carried out later, and it reportedly showed fewer N-insertions in an Asian-associated ancestry cluster than the approximately 670-donor mean.

The germline gives CDR1 GTSNPN, CDR2 SVGIG (reference sequence). Trimming took off 3 bases at V and 6 bases at J, with 18 bases between the two ends. The CDR3 spans 16 residues. With 60 Vbeta and 13 Jbeta primers, the PCR was carried out. The repertoire was sequenced with immunoSEQ multiplex PCR; TCRdb's copy has only in-frame clones and lacks some. The sample includes about 160,000 clones, more than 75% of them seen just once. The TCR comes from a man between 18 and 35 years old in good health and CMV-seropositive. The specimen was PBMCs. The V call is TRBV30, the J call TRBJ1-6, with D possibly TRBD1 on 5 matching bases. The CDR3, as DNA: TGTGCCTGGAGCTCGGGGGAGGGAAACTTTAATTCACCCCTCCACTTT. It specifies CAWSSGEGNFNSPLHF.